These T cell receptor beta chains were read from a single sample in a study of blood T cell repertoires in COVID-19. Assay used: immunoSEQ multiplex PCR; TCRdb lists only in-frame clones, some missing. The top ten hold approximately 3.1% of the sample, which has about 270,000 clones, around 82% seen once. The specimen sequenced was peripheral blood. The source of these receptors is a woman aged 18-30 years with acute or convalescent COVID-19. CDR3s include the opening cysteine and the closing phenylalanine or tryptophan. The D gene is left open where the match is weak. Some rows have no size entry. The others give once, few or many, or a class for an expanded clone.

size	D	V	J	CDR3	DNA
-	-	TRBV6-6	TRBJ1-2	CASSAGDMGVYGYTF	TGTGCCAGCAGTGCCGGAGACATGGGAGTATATGGCTACACCTTC
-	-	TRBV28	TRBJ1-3	CASTPTVFGNTIYF	TGTGCCAGCACCCCGACAGTGTTTGGAAACACCATATATTTT
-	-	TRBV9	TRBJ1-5	CASSPRPGDQPQHF	TGTGCCAGCAGCCCCCGGCCGGGGGATCAGCCCCAGCATTTT
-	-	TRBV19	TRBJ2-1	CASNRGTQKSDEQFF	TGTGCCAGTAACAGAGGGACACAAAAAAGCGATGAGCAGTTCTTC
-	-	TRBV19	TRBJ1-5	CASTEGRSAQPQHF	TGTGCCAGTACTGAGGGAAGGTCGGCTCAGCCCCAGCATTTT
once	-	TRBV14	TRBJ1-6	CASSQDRGVGSPLHF	TGTGCCAGCAGCCAAGATCGGGGTGTGGGTTCACCCCTCCACTTT
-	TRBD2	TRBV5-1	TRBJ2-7	CASSLGGPGLADHEQYF	TGCGCCAGCAGCTTGGGGGGCCCGGGACTAGCGGATCACGAGCAGTACTTC
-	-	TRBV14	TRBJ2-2	CASSQLPGLQNTGELFF	TGTGCCAGCAGCCAACTCCCGGGACTCCAGAACACCGGGGAGCTGTTTTTT
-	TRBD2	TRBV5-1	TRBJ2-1	CASITTSGGSYNEQFF	TGCGCCAGCATCACCACTAGCGGGGGATCCTACAATGAGCAGTTCTTC
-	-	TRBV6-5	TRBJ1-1	CASSYDSILNTEAFF	TGTGCCAGCAGTTATGACAGCATCCTGAACACTGAAGCTTTCTTT
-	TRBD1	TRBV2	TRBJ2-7	CASSQDRGRSYEQYF	TGTGCCAGCAGCCAGGACAGGGGGCGATCCTACGAGCAGTACTTC
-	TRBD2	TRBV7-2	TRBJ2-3	CASSLRTSGSTDTQYF	TGTGCCAGCAGCCTACGGACTAGCGGAAGCACAGATACGCAGTATTTT
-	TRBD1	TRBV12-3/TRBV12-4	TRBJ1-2	CASTRTGHSGYTF	TGTGCCAGCACCCGGACAGGGCACAGTGGCTACACCTTC
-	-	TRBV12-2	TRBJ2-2	CASRFTFNGRVLGELFF	TGTGCAAGTCGCTTTACCTTTAACGGGAGGGTCCTCGGGGAGCTGTTTTTT
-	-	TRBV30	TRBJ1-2	CAWSSSGAYGYTF	TGTGCCTGGAGTTCGTCAGGGGCCTATGGCTACACCTTC
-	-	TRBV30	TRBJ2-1	CAWSESVSYNERFF	TGTGCCTGGAGTGAAAGCGTCTCCTACAATGAGCGGTTCTTC
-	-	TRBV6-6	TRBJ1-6	CASSYGDGGSPLHF	TGTGCCAGCAGTTACGGCGACGGAGGGTCACCCCTCCACTTT
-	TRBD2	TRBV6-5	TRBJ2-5	CASSPGGETQYF	TGTGCCAGTTCCCCCGGGGGGGAGACCCAGTACTTC
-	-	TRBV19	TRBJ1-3	CASSTPISTGSGNTIYF	TGTGCCAGTAGTACCCCCATTTCAACAGGGTCTGGAAACACCATATATTTT
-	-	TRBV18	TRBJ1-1	CASSPEPLQGNTEAFF	TGTGCCAGCTCACCAGAGCCTCTACAGGGAAACACTGAAGCTTTCTTT
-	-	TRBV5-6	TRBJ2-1	CASTLQGSYNEQFF	TGTGCCAGCACCCTACAGGGAAGCTACAATGAGCAGTTCTTC
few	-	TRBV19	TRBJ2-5	CASSRIQGNQETQYF	TGTGCCAGTAGTCGGATACAGGGTAACCAAGAGACCCAGTACTTC
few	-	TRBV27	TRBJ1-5	CASSLDGLLNQPQHF	TGTGCCAGCAGTTTAGACGGACTGTTGAATCAGCCCCAGCATTTT
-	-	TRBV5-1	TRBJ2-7	CASSLDSAGLREQYF	TGCGCCAGCAGCTTGGACTCCGCTGGATTGAGGGAGCAGTACTTC
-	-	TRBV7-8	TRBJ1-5	CASSSVGRQPQHF	TGTGCCAGCAGCTCGGTGGGCCGACAGCCCCAGCATTTT
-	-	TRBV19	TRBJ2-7	CASTPAYRDTYEQYF	TGTGCCAGTACCCCCGCGTACAGGGACACCTACGAGCAGTACTTC
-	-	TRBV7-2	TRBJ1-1	CASSLVGVLYTEAFF	TGTGCCAGCAGCTTAGTGGGAGTCCTTTACACTGAAGCTTTCTTT
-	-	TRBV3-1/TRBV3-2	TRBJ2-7	CASSQWSIAYEQYF	TGTGCCAGCAGCCAATGGAGTATAGCCTACGAGCAGTACTTC
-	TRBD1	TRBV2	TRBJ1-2	CASRGQGANYGYTF	TGTGCCAGCAGGGGACAGGGGGCTAACTATGGCTACACCTTC
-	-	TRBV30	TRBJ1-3	CAWSTERHSGNTIYF	TGTGCCTGGAGCACCGAGCGGCACTCTGGAAACACCATATATTTT
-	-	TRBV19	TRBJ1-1	CASTGLGAGITEAFF	TGTGCCAGTACCGGTCTGGGGGCGGGTATTACTGAAGCTTTCTTT
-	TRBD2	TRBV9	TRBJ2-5	CASSVGPVAGEETQYF	TGTGCCAGCAGCGTAGGTCCTGTGGCGGGAGAAGAGACCCAGTACTTC
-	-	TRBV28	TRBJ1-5	CASSLRWGVNQPQHF	TGTGCCAGCAGTTTAAGATGGGGAGTCAATCAGCCCCAGCATTTT
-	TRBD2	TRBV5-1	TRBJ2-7	CASSVPGTSGRGGSYEQYF	TGCGCCAGCAGCGTCCCCGGGACTAGCGGGAGAGGGGGATCCTACGAGCAGTACTTC
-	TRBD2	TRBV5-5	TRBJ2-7	CASRGLAGGLEQYF	TGTGCCAGCCGGGGTCTCGCGGGAGGGCTCGAGCAGTACTTC
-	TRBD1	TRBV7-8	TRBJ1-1	CASSRQGDTEAFF	TGTGCCAGCAGCCGACAGGGGGACACTGAAGCTTTCTTT
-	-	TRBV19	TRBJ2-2	CASKSRSSNTGELFF	TGTGCCAGTAAAAGCAGGTCTTCGAACACCGGGGAGCTGTTTTTT
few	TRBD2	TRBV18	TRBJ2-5	CASSPTGTSGSRETQYF	TGTGCCAGCTCACCAACTGGGACTAGCGGGAGCAGGGAGACCCAGTACTTC
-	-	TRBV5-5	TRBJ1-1	CASSFFLALNTEAFF	TGTGCCAGCAGCTTTTTCTTGGCCCTGAACACTGAAGCTTTCTTT
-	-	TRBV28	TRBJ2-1	CASSAGQISYNEQFF	TGTGCCAGCAGTGCGGGACAGATATCCTACAATGAGCAGTTCTTC
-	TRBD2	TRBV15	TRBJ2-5	CATSRVLAGRETQYF	TGTGCCACCAGCAGAGTACTAGCGGGACGGGAGACCCAGTACTTC
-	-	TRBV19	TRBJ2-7	CASSMGRDTYEQYF	TGTGCCAGTAGTATGGGCAGGGATACCTACGAGCAGTACTTC
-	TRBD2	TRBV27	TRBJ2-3	CASRKRETSTDTQYF	TGTGCCAGCAGAAAGCGGGAGACTAGCACAGATACGCAGTATTTT
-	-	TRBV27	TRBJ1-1	CASSLSIRPTEAFF	TGTGCCAGCAGTTTATCGATCAGGCCCACTGAAGCTTTCTTT
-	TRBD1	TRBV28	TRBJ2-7	CASTPGQGPYEQYF	TGTGCCAGCACCCCGGGACAGGGCCCCTACGAGCAGTACTTC
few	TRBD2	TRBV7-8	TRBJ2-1	CASSYRLAGVYNEQFF	TGTGCCAGCAGCTATAGACTAGCGGGAGTCTACAATGAGCAGTTCTTC
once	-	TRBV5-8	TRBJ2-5	CASSRGAFGETQYF	TGTGCCAGCAGCCGCGGCGCATTCGGCGAGACCCAGTACTTC
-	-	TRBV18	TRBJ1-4	CASSRPQGKLFF	TGTGCCAGCTCACGACCTCAGGGGAAACTGTTTTTT
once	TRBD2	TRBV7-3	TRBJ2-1	CASSLRSGREAPKYNEQFF	TGTGCCAGCAGCTTAAGGTCTGGGCGGGAGGCCCCGAAATACAATGAGCAGTTCTTC
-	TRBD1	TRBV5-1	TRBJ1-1	CASSLFPGQGLQDPEAFF	TGCGCCAGCAGCTTATTTCCGGGACAGGGCTTGCAAGACCCTGAAGCTTTCTTT
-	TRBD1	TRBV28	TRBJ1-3	CASRRTWGQAGPGNTIYF	TGTGCCAGCAGACGGACGTGGGGACAGGCGGGCCCTGGAAACACCATATATTTT
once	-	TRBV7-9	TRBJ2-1	CASSPSPGEDDNEQFF	TGTGCCAGCAGCCCATCCCCGGGAGAGGATGACAATGAGCAGTTCTTC
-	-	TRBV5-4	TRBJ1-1	CASSASTGFTEAFF	TGTGCCAGCAGCGCATCCACAGGGTTCACTGAAGCTTTCTTT
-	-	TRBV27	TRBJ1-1	CASSLSRGGTEAFF	TGTGCCAGCAGTTTATCGCGCGGGGGGACTGAAGCTTTCTTT